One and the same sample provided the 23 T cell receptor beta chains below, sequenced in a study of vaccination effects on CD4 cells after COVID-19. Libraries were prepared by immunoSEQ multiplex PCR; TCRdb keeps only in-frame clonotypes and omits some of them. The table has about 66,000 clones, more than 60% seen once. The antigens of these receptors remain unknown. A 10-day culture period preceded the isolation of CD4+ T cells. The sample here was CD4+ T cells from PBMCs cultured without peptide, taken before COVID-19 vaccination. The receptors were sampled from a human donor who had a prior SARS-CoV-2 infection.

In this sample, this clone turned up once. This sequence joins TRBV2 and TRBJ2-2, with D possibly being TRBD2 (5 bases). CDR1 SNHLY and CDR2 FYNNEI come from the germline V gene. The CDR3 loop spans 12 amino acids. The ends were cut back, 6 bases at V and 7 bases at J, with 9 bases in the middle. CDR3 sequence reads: CASRVGSGELFF. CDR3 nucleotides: TGTGCCAGCAGGGTGGGGAGCGGGGAGCTGTTTTTT.

CDR3 nucleotide sequence: TGTGCCAGCAGTGAAGGGGGGGCCTATAATTCACCCCTCCACTTT. Amino acids: CASSEGGAYNSPLHF. The rearrangement joins TRBV2 to TRBJ1-6; D is possibly TRBD1 (5 bases). Germline loops: CDR1 SNHLY, CDR2 FYNNEI. Trimming left V 1 base short and J 2 bases short, with 6 bases between. The CDR3 is 15 residues long.

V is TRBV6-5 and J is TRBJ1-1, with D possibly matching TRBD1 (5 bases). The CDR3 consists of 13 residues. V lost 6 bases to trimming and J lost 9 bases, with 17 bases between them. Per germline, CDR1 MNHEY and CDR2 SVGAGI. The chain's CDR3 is CASRAPGRGKAFF. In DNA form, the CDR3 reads TGTGCCAGCAGGGCCCCGGGACGGGGAAAAGCTTTCTTT.

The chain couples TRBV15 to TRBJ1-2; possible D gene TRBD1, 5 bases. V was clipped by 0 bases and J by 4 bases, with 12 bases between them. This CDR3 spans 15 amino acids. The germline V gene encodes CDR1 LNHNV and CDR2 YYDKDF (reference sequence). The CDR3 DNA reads TGTGCCACCAGCAGAGAATCGTATGGGGGCTATGGCTACACCTTC. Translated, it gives CATSRESYGGYGYTF. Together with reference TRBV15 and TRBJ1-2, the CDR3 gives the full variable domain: DAMVIQNPRYQVTQFGKPVTLSCSQTLNHNVMYWYQQKSSQAPKLLFHYYDKDFNNEADTPDNFQSRRPNTSFCFLDIRSPGLGDTAMYLCATSRESYGGYGYTFGSGTRLTVV.

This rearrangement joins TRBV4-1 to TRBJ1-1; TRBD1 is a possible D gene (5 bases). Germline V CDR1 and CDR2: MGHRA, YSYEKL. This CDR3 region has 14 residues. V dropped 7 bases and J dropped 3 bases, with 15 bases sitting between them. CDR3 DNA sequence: TGCGCCAGCACCCTGACGGGGGGGGACACTGAAGCTTTCTTT. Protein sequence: CASTLTGGDTEAFF.

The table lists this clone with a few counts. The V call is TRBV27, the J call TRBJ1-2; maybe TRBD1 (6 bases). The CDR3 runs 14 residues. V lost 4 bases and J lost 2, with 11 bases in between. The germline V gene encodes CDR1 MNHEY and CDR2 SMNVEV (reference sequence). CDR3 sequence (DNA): TGTGCCAGCAGTTCCCGGACAGCCAACTATGGCTACACCTTC. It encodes CASSSRTANYGYTF.

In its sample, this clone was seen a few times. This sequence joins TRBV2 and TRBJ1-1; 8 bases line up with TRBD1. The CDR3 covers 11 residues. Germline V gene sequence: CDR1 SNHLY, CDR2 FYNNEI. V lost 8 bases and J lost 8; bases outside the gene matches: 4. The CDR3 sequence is CASGRQGEAFF. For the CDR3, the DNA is TGTGCCAGCGGGAGACAGGGGGAAGCTTTCTTT.

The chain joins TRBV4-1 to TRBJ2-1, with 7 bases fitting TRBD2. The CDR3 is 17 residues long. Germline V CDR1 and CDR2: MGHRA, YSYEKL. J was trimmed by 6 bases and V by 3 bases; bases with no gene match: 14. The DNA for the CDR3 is TGCGCCAGCAGCCAGTCCTCCCTAGCGGTCCGGGGCAATGAGCAGTTCTTC. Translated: CASSQSSLAVRGNEQFF.

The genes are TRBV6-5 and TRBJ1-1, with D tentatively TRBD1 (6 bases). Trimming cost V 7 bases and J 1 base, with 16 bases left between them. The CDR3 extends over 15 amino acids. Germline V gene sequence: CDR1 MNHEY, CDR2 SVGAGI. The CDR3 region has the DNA TGTGCCAGCACGAAGCCGGGACATCGGAACACTGAAGCTTTCTTT. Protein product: CASTKPGHRNTEAFF.

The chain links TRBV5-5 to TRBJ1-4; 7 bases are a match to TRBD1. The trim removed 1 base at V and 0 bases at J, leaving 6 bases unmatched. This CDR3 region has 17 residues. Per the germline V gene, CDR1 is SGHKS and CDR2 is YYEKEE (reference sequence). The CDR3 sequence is CASSLLAGGATNEKLFF. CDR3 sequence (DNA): TGTGCCAGCAGCTTGTTAGCAGGGGGAGCAACTAATGAAAAACTGTTTTTT.

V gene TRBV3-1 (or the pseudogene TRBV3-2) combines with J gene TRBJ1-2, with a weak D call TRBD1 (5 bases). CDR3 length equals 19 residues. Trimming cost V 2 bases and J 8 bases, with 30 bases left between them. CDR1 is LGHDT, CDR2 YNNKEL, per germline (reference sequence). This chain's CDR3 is CASSQLRFTGTSGSGGYTF. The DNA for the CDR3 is TGTGCCAGCAGCCAACTACGCTTTACGGGGACCTCGGGGAGTGGGGGCTACACCTTC.

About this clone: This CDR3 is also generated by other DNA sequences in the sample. For the CDR3, the DNA is TGTGCCAGCAGTTTCTGGGGTTCACCCCTCCACTTT. Translating gives CASSFWGSPLHF. The chain joins TRBV12-3 or TRBV12-4 to TRBJ1-6; D is ambiguous. The ends were cut back, 3 bases at V and 9 bases at J, with 6 bases in the middle. This CDR3 is built from 12 residues.

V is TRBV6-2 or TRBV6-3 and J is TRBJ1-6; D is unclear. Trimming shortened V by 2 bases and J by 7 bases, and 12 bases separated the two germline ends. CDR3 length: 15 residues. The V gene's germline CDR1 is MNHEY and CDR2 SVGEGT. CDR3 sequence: CASSYRAGRNSPLHF. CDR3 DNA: TGTGCCAGCAGTTACCGGGCAGGAAGAAATTCACCCCTCCACTTT.

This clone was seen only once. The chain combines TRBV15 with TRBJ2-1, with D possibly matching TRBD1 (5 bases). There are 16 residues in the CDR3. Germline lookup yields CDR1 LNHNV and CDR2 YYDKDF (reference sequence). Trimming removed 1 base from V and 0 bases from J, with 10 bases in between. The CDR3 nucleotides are TGTGCCACCAGCAGAGCCAGGGTTGTCTCCTACAATGAGCAGTTCTTC. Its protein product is CATSRARVVSYNEQFF.

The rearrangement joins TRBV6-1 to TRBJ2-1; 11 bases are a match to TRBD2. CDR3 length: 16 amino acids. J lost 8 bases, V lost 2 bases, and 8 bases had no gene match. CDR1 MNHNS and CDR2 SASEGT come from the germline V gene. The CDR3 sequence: CASSEISGGAGDEQFF. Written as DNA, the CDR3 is TGTGCCAGCAGTGAAATTAGCGGGGGGGCAGGGGATGAGCAGTTCTTC.

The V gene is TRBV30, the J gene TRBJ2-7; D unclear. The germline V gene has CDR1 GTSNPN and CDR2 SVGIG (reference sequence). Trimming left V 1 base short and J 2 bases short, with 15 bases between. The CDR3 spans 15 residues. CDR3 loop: CAWSGSRGSAYEQYF. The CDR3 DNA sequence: TGTGCCTGGAGTGGATCCCGAGGTAGTGCCTACGAGCAGTACTTC.

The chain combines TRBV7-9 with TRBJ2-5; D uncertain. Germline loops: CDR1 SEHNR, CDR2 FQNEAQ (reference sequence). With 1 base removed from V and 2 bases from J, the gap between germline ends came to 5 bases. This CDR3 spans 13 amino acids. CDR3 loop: CASSLVEQETQYF. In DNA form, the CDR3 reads TGTGCCAGCAGCTTAGTGGAGCAAGAGACCCAGTACTTC.

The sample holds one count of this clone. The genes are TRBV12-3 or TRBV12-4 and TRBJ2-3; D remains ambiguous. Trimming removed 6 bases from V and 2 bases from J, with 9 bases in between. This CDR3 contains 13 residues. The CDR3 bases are TGTGCCAGCAGGCTGCCATCCACAGATACGCAGTATTTT. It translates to CASRLPSTDTQYF.

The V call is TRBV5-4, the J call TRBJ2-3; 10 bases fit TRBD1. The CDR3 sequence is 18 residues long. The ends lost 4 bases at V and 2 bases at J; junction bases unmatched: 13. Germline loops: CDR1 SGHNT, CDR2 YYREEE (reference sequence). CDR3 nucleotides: TGTGCCAGCAGCGCCGGGACAGGGGCTATAGAAGACACAGATACGCAGTATTTT. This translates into CASSAGTGAIEDTDTQYF.

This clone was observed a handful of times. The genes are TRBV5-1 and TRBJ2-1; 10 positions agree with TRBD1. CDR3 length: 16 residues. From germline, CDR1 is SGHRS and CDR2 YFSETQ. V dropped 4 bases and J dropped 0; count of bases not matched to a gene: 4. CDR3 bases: TGCGCCAGCAGCGCGCGGACAGGGGGCTCCTACAATGAGCAGTTCTTC. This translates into CASSARTGGSYNEQFF. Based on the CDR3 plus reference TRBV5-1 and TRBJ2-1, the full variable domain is KAGVTQTPRYLIKTRGQQVTLSCSPISGHRSVSWYQQTPGQGLQFLFEYFSETQRNKGNFPGRFSGRQFSNSRSEMNVSTLELGDSALYLCASSARTGGSYNEQFFGPGTRLTVL.

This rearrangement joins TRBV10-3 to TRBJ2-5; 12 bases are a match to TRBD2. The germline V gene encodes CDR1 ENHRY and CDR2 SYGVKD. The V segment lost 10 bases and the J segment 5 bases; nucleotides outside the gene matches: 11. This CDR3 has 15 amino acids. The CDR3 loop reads CATMGRLAGVETQYF. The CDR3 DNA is TGTGCCACAATGGGGCGACTAGCGGGAGTTGAGACCCAGTACTTC.

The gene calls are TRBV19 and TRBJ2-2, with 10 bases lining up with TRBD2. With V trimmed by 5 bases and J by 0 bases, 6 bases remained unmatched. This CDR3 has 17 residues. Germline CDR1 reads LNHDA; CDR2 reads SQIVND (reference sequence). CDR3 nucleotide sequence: TGTGCCAGTAGTGGCCGAGCGGGAGGGACGAACACCGGGGAGCTGTTTTTT. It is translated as CASSGRAGGTNTGELFF.

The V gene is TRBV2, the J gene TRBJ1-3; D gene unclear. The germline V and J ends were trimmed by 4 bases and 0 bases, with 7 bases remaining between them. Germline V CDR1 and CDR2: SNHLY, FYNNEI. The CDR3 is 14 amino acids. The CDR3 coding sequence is TGTGCCAGCAGTGCCGGGAGCTCTGGAAACACCATATATTTT. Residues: CASSAGSSGNTIYF. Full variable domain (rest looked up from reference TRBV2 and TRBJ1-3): EPEVTQTPSHQVTQMGQEVILRCVPISNHLYFYWYRQILGQKVEFLVSFYNNEISEKSEIFDDQFSVERPDGSNFTLKIRSTKLEDSAMYFCASSAGSSGNTIYFGEGSWLTVV.